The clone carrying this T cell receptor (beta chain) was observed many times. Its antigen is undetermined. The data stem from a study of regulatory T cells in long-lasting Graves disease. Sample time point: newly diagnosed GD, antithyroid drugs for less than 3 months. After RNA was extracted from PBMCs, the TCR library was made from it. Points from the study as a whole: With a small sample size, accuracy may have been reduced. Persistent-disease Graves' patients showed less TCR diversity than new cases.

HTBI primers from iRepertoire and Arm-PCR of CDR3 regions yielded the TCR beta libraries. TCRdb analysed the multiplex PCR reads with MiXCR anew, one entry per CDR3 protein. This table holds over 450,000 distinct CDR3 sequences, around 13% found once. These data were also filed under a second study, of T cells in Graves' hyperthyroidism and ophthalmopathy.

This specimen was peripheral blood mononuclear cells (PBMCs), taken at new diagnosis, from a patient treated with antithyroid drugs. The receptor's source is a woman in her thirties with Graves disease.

CDR3: CASSLTPSHRDSYNEQFF. DNA of the CDR3: TGTGCCAGCAGCTTAACCCCTTCTCACAGAGATTCCTACAATGAGCAGTTCTTC. The genes are TRBV7-3 and TRBJ2-1; the D is unclear. Trimming left V 0 bases short and J 1 base short, with 16 bases between. CDR1 and CDR2 (germline): SGHTA, FQGTGA. This CDR3 has 18 residues.